The clone carrying this TCR beta chain was observed a handful of times. Antigen specificity is unknown. This sample is drawn from a study of immune evolution from preneoplasia to lung adenocarcinoma. V lost 4 bases, J lost 5 bases, and 7 bases stayed unmatched. The CDR3 runs 15 residues. Germline values: CDR1 SGHNT, CDR2 YYREEE (reference sequence). The protocol was immunoSEQ multiplex PCR, while the TCRdb copy is restricted to in-frame clones and leaves out a portion. The repertoire holds 6,000 to 10,000 clones, with around 80% as singletons. General study findings and limits: Later-stage lesions appeared to have more T cells, more diversity, less clonality. Top clone frequencies peaked in normal lung, apparently declining through invasive adenocarcinoma.

Between the mid-2010s and the late 2010s, patients underwent resection in Japan or China. Each case's diagnosis was confirmed by two pathologists on H&E. Sequenced material: FFPE adjacent normal lung tissue. This receptor was taken from an older person with lung adenocarcinoma. The genes are TRBV5-4 and TRBJ2-3; 10 nucleotides line up with TRBD1. Here the CDR3 DNA reads TGTGCCAGCAGCCGTTTCGGGACAGGGGAAGATACGCAGTATTTT. Encoded protein: CASSRFGTGEDTQYF.